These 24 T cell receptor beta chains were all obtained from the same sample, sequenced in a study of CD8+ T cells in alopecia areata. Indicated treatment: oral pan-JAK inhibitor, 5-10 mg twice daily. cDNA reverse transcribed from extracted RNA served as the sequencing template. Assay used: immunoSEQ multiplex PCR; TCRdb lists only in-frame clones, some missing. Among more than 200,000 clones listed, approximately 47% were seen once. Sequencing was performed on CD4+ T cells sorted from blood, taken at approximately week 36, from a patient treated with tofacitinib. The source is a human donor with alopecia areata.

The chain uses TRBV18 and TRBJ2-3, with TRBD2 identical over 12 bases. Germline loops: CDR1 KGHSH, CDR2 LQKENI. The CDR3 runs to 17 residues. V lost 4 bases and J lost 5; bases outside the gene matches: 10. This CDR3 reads CASSRRTSGTGGDTQYF. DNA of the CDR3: TGTGCCAGCTCACGAAGGACTAGCGGGACCGGAGGAGATACGCAGTATTTT.

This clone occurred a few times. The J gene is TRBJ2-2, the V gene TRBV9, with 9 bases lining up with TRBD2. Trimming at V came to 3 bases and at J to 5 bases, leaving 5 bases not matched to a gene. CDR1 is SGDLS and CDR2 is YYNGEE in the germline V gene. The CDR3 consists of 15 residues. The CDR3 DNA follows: TGTGCCAGCAGCGAGGGTAGCGGGAGTACCGGGGAGCTGTTTTTT. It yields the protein CASSEGSGSTGELFF.

CDR3 protein: CATSRRTSGRHDVQETQYF. CDR3 nucleotides: TGTGCCACCAGCAGACGTACTAGCGGGAGGCACGATGTTCAAGAGACCCAGTACTTC. J is TRBJ2-5 and V is TRBV15, with TRBD2 identical over 12 bases. The V and J ends lost 2 bases and 2 bases, in that order; junction bases with no gene match: 12. Germline values: CDR1 LNHNV, CDR2 YYDKDF (reference sequence). The CDR3 runs 19 residues.

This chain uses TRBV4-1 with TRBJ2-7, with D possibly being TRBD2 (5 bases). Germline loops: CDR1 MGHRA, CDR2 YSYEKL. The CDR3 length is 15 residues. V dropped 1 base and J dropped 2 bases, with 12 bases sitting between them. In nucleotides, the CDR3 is TGCGCCAGCAGCCAAGTGGTGGGAGTGACCTACGAGCAGTACTTC. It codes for CASSQVVGVTYEQYF.

The CDR3 spells CASSPRSGQDSYEQYF. CDR3 coding DNA: TGTGCCAGCAGCCCGCGATCGGGACAGGACTCCTACGAGCAGTACTTC. The chain has TRBV9 and TRBJ2-7; 8 bases fit TRBD1. This CDR3 has 16 residues. Germline loops: CDR1 SGDLS, CDR2 YYNGEE. V dropped 4 bases and J dropped 0; count of bases not matched to a gene: 9. The variable domain in full, with the rest retrieved from reference TRBV9 and TRBJ2-7, is DSGVTQTPKHLITATGQRVTLRCSPRSGDLSVYWYQQSLDQGLQFLIQYYNGEERAKGNILERFSAQQFPDLHSELNLSSLELGDSALYFCASSPRSGQDSYEQYFGPGTRLTVT.

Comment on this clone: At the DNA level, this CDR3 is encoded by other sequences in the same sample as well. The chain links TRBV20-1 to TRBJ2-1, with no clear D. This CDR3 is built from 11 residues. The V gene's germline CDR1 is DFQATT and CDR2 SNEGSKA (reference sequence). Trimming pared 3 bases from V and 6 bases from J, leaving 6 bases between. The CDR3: CSASRGNEQFF. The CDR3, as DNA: TGCAGTGCTAGCAGAGGCAATGAGCAGTTCTTC.

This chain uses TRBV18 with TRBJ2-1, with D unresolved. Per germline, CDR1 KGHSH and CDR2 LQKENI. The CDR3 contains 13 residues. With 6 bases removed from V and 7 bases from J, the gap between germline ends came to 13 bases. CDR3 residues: CASSTGESNEQFF. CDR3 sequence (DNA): TGTGCCAGCTCGACTGGGGAATCGAATGAGCAGTTCTTC.

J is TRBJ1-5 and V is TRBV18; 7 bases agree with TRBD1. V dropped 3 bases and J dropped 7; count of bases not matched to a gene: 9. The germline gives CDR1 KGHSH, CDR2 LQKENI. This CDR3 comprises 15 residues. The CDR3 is CASSPPGQRNQPQHF. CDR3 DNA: TGTGCCAGCTCACCGCCGGGACAGAGGAACCAGCCCCAGCATTTT.

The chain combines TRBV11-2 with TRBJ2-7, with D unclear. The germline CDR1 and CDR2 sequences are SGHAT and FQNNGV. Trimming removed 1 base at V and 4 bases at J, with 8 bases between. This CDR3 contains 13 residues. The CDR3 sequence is CASSLAWGYEQYF. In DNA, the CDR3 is TGTGCCAGCAGCTTAGCTTGGGGTTACGAGCAGTACTTC.

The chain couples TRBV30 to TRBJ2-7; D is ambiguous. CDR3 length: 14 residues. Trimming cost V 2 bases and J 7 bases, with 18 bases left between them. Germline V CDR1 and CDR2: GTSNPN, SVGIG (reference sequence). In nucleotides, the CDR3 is TGTGCCTGGAGTTTGGGCAGGACGGTCGGGGAGCAGTACTTC. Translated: CAWSLGRTVGEQYF.

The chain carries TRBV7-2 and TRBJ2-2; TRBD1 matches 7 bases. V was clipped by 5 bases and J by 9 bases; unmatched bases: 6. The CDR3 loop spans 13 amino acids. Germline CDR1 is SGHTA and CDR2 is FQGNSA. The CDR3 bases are TGTGCCAGCAGCCCAGGACAGGCCAGGGAGCTGTTTTTT. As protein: CASSPGQARELFF.

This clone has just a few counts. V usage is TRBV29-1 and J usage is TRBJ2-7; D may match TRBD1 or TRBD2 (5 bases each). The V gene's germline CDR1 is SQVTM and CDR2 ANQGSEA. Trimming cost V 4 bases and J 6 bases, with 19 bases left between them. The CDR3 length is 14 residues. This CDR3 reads CSVAFLLKGTEQYF. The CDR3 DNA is TGCAGCGTTGCCTTCCTCCTCAAGGGGACCGAGCAGTACTTC.

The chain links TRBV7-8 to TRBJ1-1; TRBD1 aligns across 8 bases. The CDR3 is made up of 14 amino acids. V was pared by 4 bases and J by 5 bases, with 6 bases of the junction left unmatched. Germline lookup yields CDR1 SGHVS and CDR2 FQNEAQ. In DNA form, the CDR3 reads TGTGCCAGCAGCTATAAAACAGGGGGGACTGAAGCTTTCTTT. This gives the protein CASSYKTGGTEAFF.

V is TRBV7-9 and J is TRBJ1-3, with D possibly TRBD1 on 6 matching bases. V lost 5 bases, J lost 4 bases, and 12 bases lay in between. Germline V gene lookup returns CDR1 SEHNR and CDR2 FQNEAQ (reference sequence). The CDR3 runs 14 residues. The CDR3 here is CASSPGTKGNTIYF. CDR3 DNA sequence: TGTGCCAGCAGCCCCGGGACAAAAGGAAACACCATATATTTT.

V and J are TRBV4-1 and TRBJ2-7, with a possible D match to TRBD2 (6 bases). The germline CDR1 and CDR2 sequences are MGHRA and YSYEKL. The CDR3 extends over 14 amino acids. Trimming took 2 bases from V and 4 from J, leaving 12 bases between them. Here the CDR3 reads CASSQSGASYEQYF. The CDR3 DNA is TGCGCCAGCAGCCAATCGGGAGCATCGTACGAGCAGTACTTC.

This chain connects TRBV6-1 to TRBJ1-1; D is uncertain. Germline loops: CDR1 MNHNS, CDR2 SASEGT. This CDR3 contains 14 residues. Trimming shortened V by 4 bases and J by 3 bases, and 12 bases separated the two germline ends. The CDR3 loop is CASSAGSPYTEAFF. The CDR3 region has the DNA TGTGCCAGCAGTGCTGGCAGCCCGTACACTGAAGCTTTCTTT.

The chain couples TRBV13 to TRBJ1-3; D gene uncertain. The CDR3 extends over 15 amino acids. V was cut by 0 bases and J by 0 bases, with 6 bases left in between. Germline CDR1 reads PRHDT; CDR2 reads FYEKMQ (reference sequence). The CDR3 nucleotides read TGTGCCAGCAGCTTAGGAAGGGACTCTGGAAACACCATATATTTT. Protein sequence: CASSLGRDSGNTIYF. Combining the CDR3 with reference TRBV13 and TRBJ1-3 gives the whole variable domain AAGVIQSPRHLIKEKRETATLKCYPIPRHDTVYWYQQGPGQDPQFLISFYEKMQSDKGSIPDRFSAQQFSDYHSELNMSSLELGDSALYFCASSLGRDSGNTIYFGEGSWLTVV.

This chain's CDR3 is CAWRITAHNYGYTF. The CDR3 nucleotides read TGTGCCTGGAGGATCACAGCTCATAACTATGGCTACACCTTC. The chain combines TRBV30 with TRBJ1-2, with D unclear. V gave up 3 bases and J gave up 1 base, with 12 bases separating them. The CDR3 extends over 14 amino acids. CDR1 and CDR2 from the germline V gene are GTSNPN and SVGIG (reference sequence).

DNA for the CDR3: TGCGCCAGCAGCTTTACAGGCATGAACACTGAAGCTTTCTTT. Translation gives CASSFTGMNTEAFF. V and J are TRBV5-1 and TRBJ1-1, with D possibly TRBD1 on 5 matching bases. Germline CDR1 is SGHRS and CDR2 is YFSETQ. The V end was cut by 2 bases, the J end by 0 bases, with 8 bases between. The CDR3 consists of 14 residues.

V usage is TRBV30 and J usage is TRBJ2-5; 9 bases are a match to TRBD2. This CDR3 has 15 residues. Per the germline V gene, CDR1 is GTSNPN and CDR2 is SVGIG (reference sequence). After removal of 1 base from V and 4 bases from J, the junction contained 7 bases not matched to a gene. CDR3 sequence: CAWSGSSGRRETQYF. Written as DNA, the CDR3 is TGTGCCTGGAGTGGTAGCAGCGGGAGGAGAGAGACCCAGTACTTC.

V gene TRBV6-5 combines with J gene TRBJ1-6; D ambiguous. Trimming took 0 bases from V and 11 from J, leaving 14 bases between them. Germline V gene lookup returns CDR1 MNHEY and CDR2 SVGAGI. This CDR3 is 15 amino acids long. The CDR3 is CASSYSELRSTPLHF. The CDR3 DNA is TGTGCCAGCAGTTACTCGGAACTGCGGTCGACACCCCTCCACTTT.

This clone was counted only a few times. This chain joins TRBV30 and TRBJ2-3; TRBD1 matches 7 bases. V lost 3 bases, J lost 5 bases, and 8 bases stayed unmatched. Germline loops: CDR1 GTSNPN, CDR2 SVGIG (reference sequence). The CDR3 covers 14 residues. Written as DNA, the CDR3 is TGTGCCTGGAGCGCAGGGGGTATACAAGATACGCAGTATTTT. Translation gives CAWSAGGIQDTQYF.

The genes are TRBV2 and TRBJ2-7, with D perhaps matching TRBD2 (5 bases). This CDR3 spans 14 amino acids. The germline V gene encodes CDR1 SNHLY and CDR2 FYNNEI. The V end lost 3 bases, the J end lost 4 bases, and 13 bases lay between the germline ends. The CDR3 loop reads CASSDLTSGYEQYF. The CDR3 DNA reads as TGTGCCAGCAGTGATTTAACTAGTGGTTACGAGCAGTACTTC.

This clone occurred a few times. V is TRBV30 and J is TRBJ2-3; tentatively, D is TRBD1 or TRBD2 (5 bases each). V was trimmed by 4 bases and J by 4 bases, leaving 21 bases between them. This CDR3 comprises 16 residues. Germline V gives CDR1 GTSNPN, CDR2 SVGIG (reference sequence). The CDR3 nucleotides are TGTGCCTGGACCATAGGGGCCACCTCGGGACCAGATACGCAGTATTTT. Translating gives CAWTIGATSGPDTQYF.